This TCR beta chain was sequenced in a study of shared clonotypes between healthy human individuals. Study as a whole: Serving as donors were a couple of women and a few men, whose ages spanned 18 to 49.

Healthy and HIV-negative, the adult donors had no recent acute infections or vaccinations. From germline, CDR1 is SQVTM and CDR2 ANQGSEA. The CDR3 consists of 14 residues. With 1 base removed from V and 2 bases from J, the gap between germline ends came to 12 bases. Assay: immunoSEQ multiplex PCR; the TCRdb copy retains only in-frame clones and omits some. The table includes roughly 660,000 clones, 90% detected once. The genes are TRBV29-1 and TRBJ2-7; a possible D gene is TRBD2 (5 bases). This sequence was found in a young man in good health. Some clones in this sample may be carry-over from other donors' samples. The sequencing input was memory CD8+ T cells from PBMCs. Noted subset: CD45RO+ cells pooled with CCR7-negative TemRA cells. This CDR3 is CSVEVASTTYEQYF. Here the CDR3 DNA reads TGCAGCGTTGAAGTCGCTAGCACGACCTACGAGCAGTACTTC.